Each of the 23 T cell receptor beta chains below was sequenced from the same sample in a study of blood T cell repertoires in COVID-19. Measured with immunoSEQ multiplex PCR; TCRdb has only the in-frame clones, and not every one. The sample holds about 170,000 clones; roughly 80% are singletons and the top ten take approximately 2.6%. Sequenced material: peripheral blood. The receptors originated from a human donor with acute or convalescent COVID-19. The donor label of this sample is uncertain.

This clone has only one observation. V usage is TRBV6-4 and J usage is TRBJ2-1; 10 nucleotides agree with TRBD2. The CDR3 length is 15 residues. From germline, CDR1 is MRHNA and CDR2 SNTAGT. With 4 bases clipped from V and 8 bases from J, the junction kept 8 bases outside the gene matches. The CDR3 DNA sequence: TGTGCCAGCAGTGGCCTACTAGCGGGGATGGATGAGCAGTTCTTC. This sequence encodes CASSGLLAGMDEQFF.

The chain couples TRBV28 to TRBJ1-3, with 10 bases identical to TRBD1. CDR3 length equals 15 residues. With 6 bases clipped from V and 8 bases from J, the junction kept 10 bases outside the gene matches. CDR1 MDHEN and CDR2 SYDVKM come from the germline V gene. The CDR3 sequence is CASRMAGTGVHTIYF. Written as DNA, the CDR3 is TGTGCCAGCAGGATGGCCGGGACAGGGGTTCACACCATATATTTT.

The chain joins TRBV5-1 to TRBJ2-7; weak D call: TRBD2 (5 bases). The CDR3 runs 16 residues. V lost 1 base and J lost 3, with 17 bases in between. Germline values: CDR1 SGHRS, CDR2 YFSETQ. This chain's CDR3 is CASSLSPGVTYYEQYF. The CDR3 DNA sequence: TGCGCCAGCAGCTTGTCGCCCGGGGTCACATACTACGAGCAGTACTTC. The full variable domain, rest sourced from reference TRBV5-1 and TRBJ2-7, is KAGVTQTPRYLIKTRGQQVTLSCSPISGHRSVSWYQQTPGQGLQFLFEYFSETQRNKGNFPGRFSGRQFSNSRSEMNVSTLELGDSALYLCASSLSPGVTYYEQYFGPGTRLTVT.

DNA for the CDR3: TGTGCCAGCAGACCTGTCACCGGGACAGGTAAAAAAAACATTCAGTACTTC. It codes for CASRPVTGTGKKNIQYF. The V gene is TRBV5-8, the J gene TRBJ2-4; 8 bases match TRBD1. The V gene end was trimmed by 5 bases and the J gene end by 4 bases; junction bases not matched to a gene: 14. The CDR3 is 17 amino acids. Germline loops: CDR1 SGHTS, CDR2 YDEGEE.

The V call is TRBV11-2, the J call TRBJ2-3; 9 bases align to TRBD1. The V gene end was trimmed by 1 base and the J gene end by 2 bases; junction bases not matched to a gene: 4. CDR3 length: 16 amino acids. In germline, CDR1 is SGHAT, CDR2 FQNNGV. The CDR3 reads CASSLGDRASTDTQYF. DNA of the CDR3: TGTGCCAGCAGCTTAGGGGACAGGGCTTCCACAGATACGCAGTATTTT.

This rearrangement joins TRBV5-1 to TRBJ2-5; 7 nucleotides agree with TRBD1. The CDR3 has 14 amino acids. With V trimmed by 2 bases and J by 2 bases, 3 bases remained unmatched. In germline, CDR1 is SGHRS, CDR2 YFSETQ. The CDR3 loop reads CASSFMGQQETQYF. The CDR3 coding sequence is TGCGCCAGCAGCTTCATGGGACAGCAAGAGACCCAGTACTTC.

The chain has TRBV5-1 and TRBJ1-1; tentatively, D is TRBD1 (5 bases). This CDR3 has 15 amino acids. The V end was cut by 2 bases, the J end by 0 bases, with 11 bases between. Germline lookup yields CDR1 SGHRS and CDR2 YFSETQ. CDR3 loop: CASSLTGVMNTEAFF. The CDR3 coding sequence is TGCGCCAGCAGCTTAACAGGCGTTATGAACACTGAAGCTTTCTTT. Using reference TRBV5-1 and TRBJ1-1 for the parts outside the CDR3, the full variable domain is KAGVTQTPRYLIKTRGQQVTLSCSPISGHRSVSWYQQTPGQGLQFLFEYFSETQRNKGNFPGRFSGRQFSNSRSEMNVSTLELGDSALYLCASSLTGVMNTEAFFGQGTRLTVV.

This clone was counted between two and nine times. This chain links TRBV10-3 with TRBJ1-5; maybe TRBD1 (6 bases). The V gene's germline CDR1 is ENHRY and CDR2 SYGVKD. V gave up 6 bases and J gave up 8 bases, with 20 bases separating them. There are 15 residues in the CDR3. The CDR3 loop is CAISQGGDTREPQHF. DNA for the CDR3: TGTGCCATCAGCCAAGGGGGGGACACCAGAGAGCCCCAGCATTTT.

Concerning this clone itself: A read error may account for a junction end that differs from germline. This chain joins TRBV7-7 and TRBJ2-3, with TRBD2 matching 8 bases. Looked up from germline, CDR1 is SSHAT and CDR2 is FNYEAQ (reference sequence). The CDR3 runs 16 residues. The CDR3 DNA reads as TGTGCTAGCAGCCCCGCCGGGGGGGCCAGCACAGATACGCAGTATTTT. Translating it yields CASSPAGGASTDTQYF.

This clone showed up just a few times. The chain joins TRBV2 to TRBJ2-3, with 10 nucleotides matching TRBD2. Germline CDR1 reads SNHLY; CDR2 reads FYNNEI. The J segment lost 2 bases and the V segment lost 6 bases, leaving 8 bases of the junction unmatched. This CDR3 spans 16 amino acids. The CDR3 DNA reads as TGTGCCAGCAGGTCCTGGACTAGCGGCGTCACAGATACGCAGTATTTT. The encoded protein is CASRSWTSGVTDTQYF. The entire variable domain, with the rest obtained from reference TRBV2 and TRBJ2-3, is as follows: EPEVTQTPSHQVTQMGQEVILRCVPISNHLYFYWYRQILGQKVEFLVSFYNNEISEKSEIFDDQFSVERPDGSNFTLKIRSTKLEDSAMYFCASRSWTSGVTDTQYFGPGTRLTVL.

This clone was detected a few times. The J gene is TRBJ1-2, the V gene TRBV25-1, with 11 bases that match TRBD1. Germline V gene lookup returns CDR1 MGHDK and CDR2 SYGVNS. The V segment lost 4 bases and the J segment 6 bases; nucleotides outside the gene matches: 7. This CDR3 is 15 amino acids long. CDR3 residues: CASSGADRGLNGYTF. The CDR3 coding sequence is TGTGCCAGCAGTGGAGCGGACAGGGGGCTGAATGGCTACACCTTC.

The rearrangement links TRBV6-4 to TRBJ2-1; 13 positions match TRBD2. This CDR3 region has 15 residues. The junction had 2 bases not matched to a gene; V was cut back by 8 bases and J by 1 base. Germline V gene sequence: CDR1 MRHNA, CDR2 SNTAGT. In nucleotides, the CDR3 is TGTGCCAGCCGGACTAGCGGGGGTTCCTACAATGAGCAGTTCTTC. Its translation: CASRTSGGSYNEQFF.

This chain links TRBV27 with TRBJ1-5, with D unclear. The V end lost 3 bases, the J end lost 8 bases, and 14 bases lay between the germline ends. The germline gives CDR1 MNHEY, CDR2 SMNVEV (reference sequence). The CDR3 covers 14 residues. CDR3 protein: CASSFHGSGEPQHF. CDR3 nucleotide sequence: TGTGCCAGCAGTTTTCATGGAAGCGGAGAGCCCCAGCATTTT.

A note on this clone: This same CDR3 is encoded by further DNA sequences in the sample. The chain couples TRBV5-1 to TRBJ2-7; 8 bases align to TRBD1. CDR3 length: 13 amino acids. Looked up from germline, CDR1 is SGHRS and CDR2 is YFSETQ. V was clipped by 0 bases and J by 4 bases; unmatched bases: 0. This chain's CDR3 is CASSLGTGYEQYF. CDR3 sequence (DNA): TGCGCCAGCAGCTTGGGGACAGGGTACGAGCAGTACTTC.

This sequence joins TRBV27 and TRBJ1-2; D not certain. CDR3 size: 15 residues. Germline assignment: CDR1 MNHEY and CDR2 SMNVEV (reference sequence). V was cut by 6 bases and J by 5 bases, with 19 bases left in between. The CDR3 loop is CASRPHAGIWYGYTF. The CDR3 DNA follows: TGTGCCAGCAGGCCCCACGCGGGGATTTGGTATGGCTACACCTTC.

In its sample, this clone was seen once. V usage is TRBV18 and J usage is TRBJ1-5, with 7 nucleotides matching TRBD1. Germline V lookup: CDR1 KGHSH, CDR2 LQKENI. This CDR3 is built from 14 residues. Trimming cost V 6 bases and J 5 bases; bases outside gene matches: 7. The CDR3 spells CASSSQGTDQPQHF. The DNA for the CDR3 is TGTGCCAGCTCCTCACAGGGGACTGATCAGCCCCAGCATTTT.

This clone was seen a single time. The CDR3 here is CAWGRSGRGTGELFF. The CDR3 nucleotides read TGTGCCTGGGGCCGTAGCGGGAGAGGTACCGGGGAGCTGTTTTTT. The chain has TRBV30 and TRBJ2-2; 9 bases are a match to TRBD2. V shed 5 bases, J shed 5 bases, and the junction held 9 bases outside the gene matches. This CDR3 comprises 15 residues. The germline V gene has CDR1 GTSNPN and CDR2 SVGIG (reference sequence).

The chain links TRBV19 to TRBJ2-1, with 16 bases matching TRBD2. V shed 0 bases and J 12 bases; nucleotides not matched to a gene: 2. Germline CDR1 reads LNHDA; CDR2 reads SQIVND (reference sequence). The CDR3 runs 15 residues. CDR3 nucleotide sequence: TGTGCCAGTAGTATAGATGGGACTAGCGGGGGGGTGCAGTTCTTC. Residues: CASSIDGTSGGVQFF.

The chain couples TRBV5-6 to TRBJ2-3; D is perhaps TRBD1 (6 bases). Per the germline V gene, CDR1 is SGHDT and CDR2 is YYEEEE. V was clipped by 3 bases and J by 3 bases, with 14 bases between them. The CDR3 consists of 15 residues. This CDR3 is CASSSMRQETDTQYF. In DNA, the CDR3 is TGTGCCAGCAGCTCGATGAGACAGGAGACAGATACGCAGTATTTT.

In nucleotides, the CDR3 is TGTGCCAGCAGTCCGGACAGGTTCTATGGCTACACCTTC. This encodes CASSPDRFYGYTF. The gene calls are TRBV12-3 or TRBV12-4 and TRBJ1-2, with TRBD1 identical over 7 bases. The V gene end was trimmed by 5 bases and the J gene end by 4 bases; junction bases not matched to a gene: 4. CDR3 length: 13 amino acids.

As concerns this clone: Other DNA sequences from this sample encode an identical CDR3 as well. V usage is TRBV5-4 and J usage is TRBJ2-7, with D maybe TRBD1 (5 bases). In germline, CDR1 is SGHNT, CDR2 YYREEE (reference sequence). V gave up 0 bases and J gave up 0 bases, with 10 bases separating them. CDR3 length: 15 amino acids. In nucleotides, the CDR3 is TGTGCCAGCAGCTTGGGGCAGGGTAGCTCCTACGAGCAGTACTTC. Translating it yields CASSLGQGSSYEQYF.

CDR3 region: CAMGEGHNEKLFF. The CDR3, as DNA: TGTGCCATGGGGGAGGGCCATAATGAAAAACTGTTTTTT. The chain carries TRBV27 and TRBJ1-4; D may be TRBD1 (5 bases). Germline V gives CDR1 MNHEY, CDR2 SMNVEV (reference sequence). The CDR3 has 13 amino acids. Trimming took 10 bases from V and 4 from J, leaving 13 bases between them.

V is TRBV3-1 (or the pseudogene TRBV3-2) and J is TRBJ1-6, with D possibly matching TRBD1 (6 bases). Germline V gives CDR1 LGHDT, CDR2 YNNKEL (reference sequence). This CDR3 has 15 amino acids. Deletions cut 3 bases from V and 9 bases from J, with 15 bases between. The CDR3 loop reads CASSQNRDRGSPLHF. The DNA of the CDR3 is TGTGCCAGCAGCCAGAACAGGGATCGGGGTTCACCCCTCCACTTT.